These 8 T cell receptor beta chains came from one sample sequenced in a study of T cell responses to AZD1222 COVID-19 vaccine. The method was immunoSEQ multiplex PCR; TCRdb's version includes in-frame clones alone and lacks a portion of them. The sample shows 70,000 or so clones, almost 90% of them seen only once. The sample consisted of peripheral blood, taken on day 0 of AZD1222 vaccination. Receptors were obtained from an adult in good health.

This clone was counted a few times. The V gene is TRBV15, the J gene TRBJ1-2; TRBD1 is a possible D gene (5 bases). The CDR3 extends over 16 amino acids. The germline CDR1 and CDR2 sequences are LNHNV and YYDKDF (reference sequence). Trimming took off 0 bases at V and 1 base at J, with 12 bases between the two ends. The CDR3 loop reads CATSRDHTTDNYGYTF. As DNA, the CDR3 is TGTGCCACCAGCAGAGATCATACGACAGATAACTATGGCTACACCTTC.

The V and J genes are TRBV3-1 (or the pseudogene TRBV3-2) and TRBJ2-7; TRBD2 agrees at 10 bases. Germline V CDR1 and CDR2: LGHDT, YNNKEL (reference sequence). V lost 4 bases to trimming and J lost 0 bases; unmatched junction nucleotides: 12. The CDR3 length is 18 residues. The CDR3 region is CASSRKGMASGSSYEQYF. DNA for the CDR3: TGTGCCAGCAGCCGGAAAGGGATGGCTAGCGGGAGCTCCTACGAGCAGTACTTC.

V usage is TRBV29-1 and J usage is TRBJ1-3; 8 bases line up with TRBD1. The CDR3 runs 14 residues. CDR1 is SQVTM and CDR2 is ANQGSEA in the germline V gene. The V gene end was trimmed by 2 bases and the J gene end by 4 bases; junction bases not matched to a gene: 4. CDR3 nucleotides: TGCAGCGTTGAACGGACAGGGTCGGGAAACACCATATATTTT. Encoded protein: CSVERTGSGNTIYF.

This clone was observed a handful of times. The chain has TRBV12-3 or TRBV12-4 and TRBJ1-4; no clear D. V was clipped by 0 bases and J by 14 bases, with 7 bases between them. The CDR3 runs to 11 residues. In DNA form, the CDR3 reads TGTGCCAGCAGTTTAGCGCGGAGGCTGTTTTTT. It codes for CASSLARRLFF.

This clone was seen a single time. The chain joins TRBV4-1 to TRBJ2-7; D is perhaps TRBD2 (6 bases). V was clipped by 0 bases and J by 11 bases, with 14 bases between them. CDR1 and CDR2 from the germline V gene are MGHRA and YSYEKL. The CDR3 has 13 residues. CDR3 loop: CASSQERTTGEYF. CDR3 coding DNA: TGCGCCAGCAGCCAAGAGCGGACCACGGGGGAGTACTTC.

This chain's CDR3 is CASSLGGRQETQYF. The CDR3 coding sequence is TGTGCCAGCAGCTTAGGCGGGAGACAAGAGACCCAGTACTTC. The chain joins TRBV11-3 to TRBJ2-5; TRBD2 matches 7 bases. This CDR3 is 14 amino acids long. Germline lookup yields CDR1 SGHNT and CDR2 YENEEA. The V gene end was trimmed by 1 base and the J gene end by 2 bases; junction bases not matched to a gene: 1.

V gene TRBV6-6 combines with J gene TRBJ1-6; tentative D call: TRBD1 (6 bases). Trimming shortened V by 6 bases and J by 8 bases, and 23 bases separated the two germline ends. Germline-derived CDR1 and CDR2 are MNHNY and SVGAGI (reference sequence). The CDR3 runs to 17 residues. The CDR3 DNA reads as TGTGCCAGCAGCCGAGGACAGCAACAAGCTTCGGATTCACCCCTCCACTTT. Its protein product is CASSRGQQQASDSPLHF.

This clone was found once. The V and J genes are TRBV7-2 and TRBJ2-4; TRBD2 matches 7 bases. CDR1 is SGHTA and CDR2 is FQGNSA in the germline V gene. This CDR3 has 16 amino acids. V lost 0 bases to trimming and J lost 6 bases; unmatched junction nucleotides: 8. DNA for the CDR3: TGTGCCAGCAGCTTAGCGCTTGGCGGGGGATTAAACATTCAGTACTTC. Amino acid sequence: CASSLALGGGLNIQYF.